Following are 26 T cell receptor beta chains from one sample sequenced in a study of graft-versus-host responses after intestinal transplantation. The authors processed graft tissue to release intraepithelial and lamina propria lymphocytes. Sequencing was performed with immunoSEQ multiplex PCR; in TCRdb, only in-frame clones are kept and a portion is missing. This table has 22,000 or so clones, around 76% appearing once. Material: ileum tissue, obtained 12 days after intestinal transplant. These receptors came from a human patient who received an intestinal transplant, so some T cells may come from the graft donor.

The chain has TRBV7-3 and TRBJ2-1; 7 bases match TRBD2. The trim removed 1 base at V and 1 base at J, leaving 1 base unmatched. The germline CDR1 and CDR2 sequences are SGHTA and FQGTGA. This CDR3 comprises 15 residues. CDR3 amino acids: CASSLRGGSYNEQFF. The DNA of the CDR3 is TGTGCCAGCAGCTTAAGGGGGGGATCCTACAATGAGCAGTTCTTC.

This clone came up a few times. The V gene is TRBV15, the J gene TRBJ2-3, with a possible D match to TRBD2 (6 bases). This CDR3 has 16 amino acids. Trimming left V 3 bases short and J 2 bases short, with 15 bases between. CDR1 is LNHNV and CDR2 is YYDKDF in the germline V gene (reference sequence). This chain's CDR3 is CATSSDRDLTTDTQYF. The CDR3, as DNA: TGTGCCACCAGCAGCGACCGGGACTTGACCACAGATACGCAGTATTTT. Full variable domain (outside the CDR3, taken from reference TRBV15 and TRBJ2-3): DAMVIQNPRYQVTQFGKPVTLSCSQTLNHNVMYWYQQKSSQAPKLLFHYYDKDFNNEADTPDNFQSRRPNTSFCFLDIRSPGLGDTAMYLCATSSDRDLTTDTQYFGPGTRLTVL.

The gene calls are TRBV2 and TRBJ2-7, with D possibly matching TRBD1 (6 bases). The ends were cut back, 8 bases at V and 6 bases at J, with 14 bases in the middle. Germline V gives CDR1 SNHLY, CDR2 FYNNEI. The CDR3 is made up of 12 amino acids. CDR3 DNA: TGTGCCAGCCGCAGGGACATCCCCGAGCAGTACTTC. As protein: CASRRDIPEQYF.

The chain recombines TRBV14 with TRBJ2-1; D is undetermined. The germline V gene encodes CDR1 SGHDN and CDR2 FVKESK. The length of the CDR3 is 16 residues. V was pared by 3 bases and J by 8 bases, with 20 bases between. CDR3 sequence reads: CASSHRRHRSPDEQFF. The DNA of the CDR3 is TGTGCCAGCAGCCACAGACGACACCGCTCGCCTGATGAGCAGTTCTTC.

Points on this clone: This sample includes further DNA sequences coding for the same CDR3. The chain employs TRBV4-1 and TRBJ2-7, with 13 bases identical to TRBD2. This CDR3 is built from 14 residues. V shed 3 bases and J 4 bases; nucleotides not matched to a gene: 0. The germline CDR1 and CDR2 sequences are MGHRA and YSYEKL. CDR3: CASSQGLAGYEQYF. The DNA of the CDR3 is TGCGCCAGCAGCCAGGGACTAGCGGGGTACGAGCAGTACTTC.

This chain connects TRBV5-4 to TRBJ2-5; perhaps TRBD1 as D (9 bases). V gave up 4 bases and J gave up 1 base, with 14 bases separating them. CDR1 and CDR2 (germline): SGHNT, YYREEE (reference sequence). The CDR3 has 15 residues. In nucleotides, the CDR3 is TGTGCCAGCAGCCGGGGGGGACAGGGCCAAGAGACCCAGTACTTC. As protein: CASSRGGQGQETQYF.

This chain uses TRBV5-1 with TRBJ2-7; 11 nucleotides line up with TRBD2. This CDR3 spans 16 amino acids. Trimming at V came to 3 bases and at J to 1 base, leaving 6 bases not matched to a gene. The germline CDR1 and CDR2 sequences are SGHRS and YFSETQ. The CDR3 DNA is TGCGCCAGCAGCTCTAGCGGGGGGTGGTCTTCCTACGAGCAGTACTTC. As protein: CASSSSGGWSSYEQYF.

The chain carries TRBV28 and TRBJ2-7; maybe TRBD1 (5 bases). There are 12 residues in the CDR3. The germline V gene has CDR1 MDHEN and CDR2 SYDVKM. The V end lost 2 bases, the J end lost 3 bases, and 5 bases lay between the germline ends. The CDR3 here is CASSLQGYEQYF. As DNA, the CDR3 is TGTGCCAGCAGTTTACAGGGCTACGAGCAGTACTTC.

The chain combines TRBV5-6 with TRBJ2-2, with D uncertain. The germline gives CDR1 SGHDT, CDR2 YYEEEE. V lost 1 base and J 6 bases, leaving 19 bases between the germline ends. This CDR3 contains 17 residues. The CDR3 DNA sequence: TGTGCCAGCAGCTTGAGGCTGGAGCAGCTTCAAGCCGGGGAGCTGTTTTTT. Encoded protein: CASSLRLEQLQAGELFF.

The rearrangement uses TRBV5-1 and TRBJ2-7, with a possible D match to TRBD2 (5 bases). Trimming took 0 bases from V and 3 from J, leaving 7 bases between them. Germline V gene data show CDR1 as SGHRS and CDR2 as YFSETQ. The CDR3 loop spans 13 amino acids. This CDR3 is CASSLAGVYEQYF. CDR3 sequence (DNA): TGCGCCAGCAGCTTGGCCGGGGTCTACGAGCAGTACTTC.

The CDR3 reads CASSLGRGGQETQYF. In DNA form, the CDR3 reads TGTGCCAGCAGCTTAGGGCGGGGGGGCCAAGAGACCCAGTACTTC. The chain employs TRBV13 and TRBJ2-5; the match to TRBD2 covers 9 bases. V shed 0 bases and J 1 base; nucleotides not matched to a gene: 0. There are 15 residues in the CDR3. The germline CDR1 and CDR2 sequences are PRHDT and FYEKMQ (reference sequence).

The chain couples TRBV7-9 to TRBJ2-7, with 10 bases identical to TRBD1. The CDR3 extends over 13 amino acids. With V trimmed by 10 bases and J by 6 bases, 9 bases remained unmatched. CDR1 is SEHNR, CDR2 FQNEAQ, per germline (reference sequence). CDR3 nucleotides: TGTGCCATCCCCGGGACAGGGGTGCTCGAGCAGTACTTC. Translating it yields CAIPGTGVLEQYF.

The V and J genes are TRBV2 and TRBJ2-1; possibly TRBD2 for D (5 bases). Germline V gene lookup returns CDR1 SNHLY and CDR2 FYNNEI. The CDR3 totals 16 residues. The V and J ends lost 2 bases and 2 bases respectively, with 13 bases between them. The CDR3 nucleotides are TGTGCCAGCAGTGAAAGTACGGGAAGGGCCTACAATGAGCAGTTCTTC. As protein: CASSESTGRAYNEQFF.

This rearrangement joins TRBV7-8 to TRBJ2-1; 15 bases align to TRBD2. V lost 1 base, J lost 7 bases, and 5 bases stayed unmatched. The CDR3 consists of 17 residues. The germline CDR1 and CDR2 sequences are SGHVS and FQNEAQ. The CDR3 loop is CASSLDIGTSGRNEQFF. The CDR3 nucleotides are TGTGCCAGCAGCTTAGATATCGGGACTAGCGGGAGGAATGAGCAGTTCTTC.

This chain connects TRBV19 to TRBJ2-1; 15 nucleotides align to TRBD2. This CDR3 is built from 20 residues. V lost 4 bases, J lost 0 bases, and 10 bases stayed unmatched. Germline V CDR1 and CDR2: LNHDA, SQIVND (reference sequence). CDR3 sequence: CASSTPGLAGGPSSYNEQFF. The CDR3 region has the DNA TGTGCCAGTAGTACTCCCGGACTAGCGGGGGGGCCGAGCTCCTACAATGAGCAGTTCTTC.

The V and J genes are TRBV9 and TRBJ1-2, with 12 bases fitting TRBD1. The germline gives CDR1 SGDLS, CDR2 YYNGEE. Losses at the gene ends were 3 bases for V and 5 bases for J; bases not matched to a gene: 2. This CDR3 has 14 amino acids. The CDR3 region is CASSGGQGAYGYTF. The CDR3 DNA sequence: TGTGCCAGCAGCGGGGGACAGGGGGCTTATGGCTACACCTTC. The complete variable domain, with remaining parts taken from reference TRBV9 and TRBJ1-2, reads DSGVTQTPKHLITATGQRVTLRCSPRSGDLSVYWYQQSLDQGLQFLIQYYNGEERAKGNILERFSAQQFPDLHSELNLSSLELGDSALYFCASSGGQGAYGYTFGSGTRLTVV.

The chain links TRBV7-9 to TRBJ2-1; TRBD2 matches 7 bases. The CDR3 extends over 12 amino acids. CDR1 is SEHNR and CDR2 is FQNEAQ in the germline V gene (reference sequence). The J segment lost 9 bases and the V segment lost 5 bases, leaving 4 bases of the junction unmatched. CDR3 region: CASSGTTGEQFF. The CDR3 coding sequence is TGTGCCAGCAGCGGGACTACCGGTGAGCAGTTCTTC.

This clone occurred once. This chain joins TRBV6-1 and TRBJ2-1; 7 bases agree with TRBD1. Germline V gene data show CDR1 as MNHNS and CDR2 as SASEGT. The junction had 9 bases not matched to a gene; V was cut back by 6 bases and J by 4 bases. The CDR3 covers 15 residues. CDR3 sequence: CASRLNRGQYNEQFF. The CDR3 DNA sequence: TGTGCCAGCAGACTAAACAGGGGCCAATACAATGAGCAGTTCTTC.

J is TRBJ1-2 and V is TRBV10-3, with D unclear. V was cut by 2 bases and J by 3 bases, with 10 bases left in between. The CDR3 has 14 amino acids. The germline V gene encodes CDR1 ENHRY and CDR2 SYGVKD. The CDR3 bases are TGTGCCATCAGTGAGAAGGGAGGCTACTATGGCTACACCTTC. This sequence encodes CAISEKGGYYGYTF.

The rearrangement uses TRBV29-1 and TRBJ2-7, with TRBD1 matching 9 bases. The V and J ends lost 6 bases and 2 bases, in that order; junction bases with no gene match: 8. The germline V gene encodes CDR1 SQVTM and CDR2 ANQGSEA. The CDR3 contains 14 residues. CDR3 region: CSVAKGQGPYEQYF. CDR3 sequence (DNA): TGCAGCGTGGCCAAGGGACAGGGACCCTACGAGCAGTACTTC.

This rearrangement joins TRBV7-9 to TRBJ2-1, with D perhaps TRBD2 (6 bases). Trimming shortened V by 11 bases and J by 1 base, and 21 bases separated the two germline ends. Germline assignment: CDR1 SEHNR and CDR2 FQNEAQ (reference sequence). The CDR3 has 16 residues. The CDR3 sequence is CAGAAGGAPSYNEQFF. CDR3 coding DNA: TGTGCCGGGGCGGCCGGGGGAGCTCCGTCCTACAATGAGCAGTTCTTC. Using reference TRBV7-9 and TRBJ2-1 for the parts outside the CDR3, the full variable domain is DTGVSQNPRHKITKRGQNVTFRCDPISEHNRLYWYRQTLGQGPEFLTYFQNEAQLEKSRLLSDRFSAERPKGSFSTLEIQRTEQGDSAMYLCAGAAGGAPSYNEQFFGPGTRLTVL.

The chain couples TRBV25-1 to TRBJ1-4; D remains ambiguous. Per the germline V gene, CDR1 is MGHDK and CDR2 is SYGVNS. The CDR3 runs to 14 residues. Trimming stripped 5 bases from V and 3 bases from J, with 10 bases between. The CDR3 is CASSQEEANEKLFF. DNA of the CDR3: TGTGCCAGCAGTCAAGAGGAAGCTAATGAAAAACTGTTTTTT.

This chain joins TRBV5-6 and TRBJ2-2; D ambiguous. The germline V and J ends were trimmed by 1 base and 0 bases, with 7 bases remaining between them. This CDR3 region has 15 residues. The V gene's germline CDR1 is SGHDT and CDR2 YYEEEE. The CDR3 bases are TGTGCCAGCAGCTTGTTTGCGGCGAACACCGGGGAGCTGTTTTTT. It translates to CASSLFAANTGELFF.

In this sample, this clone turned up a few times. The V gene is TRBV2, the J gene TRBJ2-7; 9 bases align to TRBD2. The V segment lost 11 bases and the J segment 5 bases; nucleotides outside the gene matches: 22. Germline CDR1 reads SNHLY; CDR2 reads FYNNEI. The CDR3 runs 17 residues. In DNA, the CDR3 is TGTGCCCTTCGAGGGGCCCTCAGCGGGGGGTTTCCCCACGAGCAGTACTTC. It yields the protein CALRGALSGGFPHEQYF.

This chain joins TRBV6-5 and TRBJ2-4; possible D gene TRBD2, 6 bases. Germline V gives CDR1 MNHEY, CDR2 SVGAGI. Trimming left V 0 bases short and J 10 bases short, with 16 bases between. The CDR3 has 15 residues. The CDR3 is CASSYSPGGLEIQYF. The CDR3 DNA reads TGTGCCAGCAGTTACTCGCCCGGGGGATTGGAGATTCAGTACTTC.

V is TRBV7-9 and J is TRBJ2-1; 10 bases agree with TRBD1. The trim removed 3 bases at V and 3 bases at J, leaving 11 bases unmatched. CDR1 is SEHNR, CDR2 FQNEAQ, per germline (reference sequence). The CDR3 is 18 residues long. The CDR3 here is CASSLPRQGAVNYNEQFF. For the CDR3, the DNA is TGTGCCAGCAGCTTGCCCCGACAGGGGGCGGTAAACTACAATGAGCAGTTCTTC.